These 29 T cell receptor beta chains originate from one sample sequenced in a study of siplizumab effects on memory and regulatory T cells (dated by TCRdb to about 2019). Library prep was done by the immunoSEQ multiplex PCR assay. What TCRdb holds here is the immuneACCESS table cut down to in-frame rearrangements. Part of the clones is not present; checked against another copy, under half of the missing clones reflect an unresolved V gene, and the others are unexplained. This sample lists tens of thousands of clones; 93% were detected once. Less than 5.5% of the sample is taken by the ten largest. Input material: CD8+ T cells sorted from blood. The receptor source for this set is a human donor in good health.

This chain connects TRBV7-3 to TRBJ1-1, with D maybe TRBD1 (5 bases). The CDR3 sequence is 14 residues long. V lost 2 bases to trimming and J lost 4 bases, with 11 bases between them. Germline V gives CDR1 SGHTA, CDR2 FQGTGA. The CDR3: CASSLGGGATEAFF. The CDR3 coding sequence is TGTGCCAGCAGCTTAGGTGGTGGGGCCACTGAAGCTTTCTTT.

The CDR3 reads CASSLLAGGLGETQYF. In nucleotides, the CDR3 is TGTGCCAGCAGTTTATTGGCGGGGGGGCTGGGAGAGACCCAGTACTTC. V usage is TRBV27 and J usage is TRBJ2-5, with TRBD2 matching over 9 bases. After removal of 1 base from V and 4 bases from J, the junction contained 7 bases not matched to a gene. This CDR3 spans 16 amino acids. The germline gives CDR1 MNHEY, CDR2 SMNVEV (reference sequence).

CDR3 DNA sequence: TGTGCCAGCTCACCACGGGGGCTCCAAGAGACCCAGTACTTC. Encoded protein: CASSPRGLQETQYF. The rearrangement links TRBV18 to TRBJ2-5; possibly TRBD1 for D (6 bases). Per the germline V gene, CDR1 is KGHSH and CDR2 is LQKENI. The V end lost 1 base, the J end lost 1 base, and 7 bases lay between the germline ends. The CDR3 length is 14 residues.

V usage is TRBV9 and J usage is TRBJ1-2; weak D call: TRBD1 (6 bases). The germline gives CDR1 SGDLS, CDR2 YYNGEE. This CDR3 contains 16 residues. V lost 4 bases and J 4 bases, leaving 20 bases between the germline ends. CDR3 residues: CASSLNPDSEPYGYTF. CDR3 nucleotide sequence: TGTGCCAGCAGCCTTAACCCGGACAGCGAACCCTATGGCTACACCTTC. Full variable domain (rest looked up from reference TRBV9 and TRBJ1-2): DSGVTQTPKHLITATGQRVTLRCSPRSGDLSVYWYQQSLDQGLQFLIQYYNGEERAKGNILERFSAQQFPDLHSELNLSSLELGDSALYFCASSLNPDSEPYGYTFGSGTRLTVV.

J is TRBJ2-7 and V is TRBV13; D not resolved. The V and J ends lost 3 bases and 2 bases respectively, with 8 bases between them. The CDR3 has 13 residues. Germline CDR1 is PRHDT and CDR2 is FYEKMQ (reference sequence). CDR3 sequence (DNA): TGTGCCAGCAGCTTGGGGATCCCCTACGAGCAGTACTTC. Translation: CASSLGIPYEQYF.

The chain joins TRBV5-1 to TRBJ1-1, with a possible D match to TRBD1 (5 bases). Looked up from germline, CDR1 is SGHRS and CDR2 is YFSETQ. The CDR3 loop spans 14 amino acids. The ends were cut back, 4 bases at V and 1 base at J, with 11 bases in the middle. The CDR3, as DNA: TGCGCCAGCAGCCCCGGGACGGGGAACACTGAAGCTTTCTTT. Protein product: CASSPGTGNTEAFF. Supplemented by reference TRBV5-1 and TRBJ1-1, the full variable domain reads KAGVTQTPRYLIKTRGQQVTLSCSPISGHRSVSWYQQTPGQGLQFLFEYFSETQRNKGNFPGRFSGRQFSNSRSEMNVSTLELGDSALYLCASSPGTGNTEAFFGQGTRLTVV.

This chain's CDR3 is CASSPTGSHNEQFF. In DNA form, the CDR3 reads TGTGCCAGCAGTCCGACAGGTAGCCACAATGAGCAGTTCTTC. The chain employs TRBV27 and TRBJ2-1, with a tentative D call TRBD1 (6 bases). Germline CDR1 and CDR2: MNHEY and SMNVEV (reference sequence). The CDR3 spans 14 residues. V lost 5 bases to trimming and J lost 5 bases, with 13 bases between them.

The CDR3, as DNA: TGTGCCAGCAGCGTAGAGGGGGCGCGGACTGAAGCTTTCTTT. It yields the protein CASSVEGARTEAFF. This chain connects TRBV9 to TRBJ1-1; 7 positions agree with TRBD1. Germline loops: CDR1 SGDLS, CDR2 YYNGEE. This CDR3 is built from 14 residues. With 0 bases clipped from V and 5 bases from J, the junction kept 4 bases outside the gene matches.

The chain combines TRBV6-1 with TRBJ1-2; 7 positions agree with TRBD1. This CDR3 contains 15 residues. Trimming removed 8 bases from V and 4 bases from J; junction bases left unmatched: 13. Germline V gives CDR1 MNHNS, CDR2 SASEGT. The CDR3 is CASQSWDSILYGYTF. CDR3 in DNA: TGTGCCAGCCAAAGTTGGGACAGCATTCTCTATGGCTACACCTTC.

V is TRBV27 and J is TRBJ2-1; TRBD2 matches 7 bases. CDR1 is MNHEY, CDR2 SMNVEV, per germline (reference sequence). CDR3 length: 12 amino acids. V was pared by 9 bases and J by 5 bases, with 4 bases of the junction left unmatched. The CDR3 nucleotides are TGTGCCAGGCTTGGGGGGGACAATGAGCAGTTCTTC. Protein product: CARLGGDNEQFF.

Turning to this clone: A junction boundary mismatches the germline segment, possibly from a read error. Other DNA variants within this sample encode the same CDR3. This sequence joins TRBV5-6 and TRBJ1-6, with a possible D match to TRBD1 (5 bases). CDR3 length equals 17 residues. Germline loops: CDR1 SGHDT, CDR2 YYEEEE. The CDR3 sequence is CASSLAVIAGRSSPLHF. The CDR3, as DNA: TGTGCCAGCAGCTTGGCCGTCATCGCAGGGAGGTCTTCACCCCTTCACTTT.

Comment on this clone: The same CDR3 is also encoded by other DNA sequences in this sample. The genes are TRBV9 and TRBJ2-5; 8 bases agree with TRBD2. V shed 0 bases and J 5 bases; nucleotides not matched to a gene: 3. Germline V gene data show CDR1 as SGDLS and CDR2 as YYNGEE. The CDR3 extends over 14 amino acids. The CDR3 reads CASSVAGGQETQYF. The CDR3 coding sequence is TGTGCCAGCAGCGTAGCGGGGGGGCAGGAGACCCAGTACTTC.

This chain uses TRBV11-2 with TRBJ2-7; a possible D gene is TRBD1 (5 bases). Germline loops: CDR1 SGHAT, CDR2 FQNNGV. The CDR3 consists of 12 residues. With 4 bases removed from V and 3 bases from J, the gap between germline ends came to 7 bases. In nucleotides, the CDR3 is TGTGCCAGCAGCTCCGACAGCTACGAGCAGTACTTC. It encodes CASSSDSYEQYF.

This chain uses TRBV7-4 with TRBJ2-7; 7 bases are shared with TRBD2. The germline V gene encodes CDR1 SGHVT and CDR2 SQSDAQ. The CDR3 sequence is 16 residues long. The ends lost 0 bases at V and 4 bases at J; junction bases unmatched: 9. The CDR3 loop reads CASSLALGGGSYEQYF. CDR3 bases: TGTGCCAGCAGCTTAGCGCTGGGCGGGGGTTCTTACGAGCAGTACTTC. Filled out from reference TRBV7-4 and TRBJ2-7, the complete variable domain reads GAGVSQSPRYKVAKRGRDVALRCDSISGHVTLYWYRQTLGQGSEVLTYSQSDAQRDKSGRPSGRFSAERPERSVSTLKIQRTEQGDSAVYLCASSLALGGGSYEQYFGPGTRLTVT.

J is TRBJ1-1 and V is TRBV19, with 9 bases identical to TRBD1. This CDR3 is 18 amino acids long. Germline trimming cut 0 bases from V and 9 bases from J; bases unmatched to any gene: 17. The V gene's germline CDR1 is LNHDA and CDR2 SQIVND (reference sequence). The CDR3 protein is CASSIEIYKGTGTLKAFF. DNA for the CDR3: TGTGCCAGTAGTATAGAGATTTACAAAGGGACAGGGACCCTGAAAGCTTTCTTT.

The chain has TRBV10-1 and TRBJ2-7; D not resolved. The germline V gene encodes CDR1 WNHNN and CDR2 SYGVQD (reference sequence). Between the trimmed V and J ends, which lost 8 bases and 2 bases, there was a span of 10 bases. This CDR3 region has 12 residues. The CDR3, as DNA: TGCGCCAGCTCTGAAGGCCCCTACGAGCAGTACTTC. It specifies CASSEGPYEQYF.

This chain connects TRBV28 to TRBJ2-1, with D tentatively TRBD2 (5 bases). Trimming removed 11 bases from V and 5 bases from J, with 7 bases in between. This CDR3 has 10 residues. Per germline, CDR1 MDHEN and CDR2 SYDVKM. In nucleotides, the CDR3 is TGTGCCGGAGGAGACAATGAGCAGTTCTTC. This translates into CAGGDNEQFF.

This clone qualifies as medium-sized. This chain links TRBV4-2 with TRBJ2-1; D gene uncertain. V dropped 1 base and J dropped 6 bases, with 13 bases sitting between them. This CDR3 region has 15 residues. Germline CDR1 is LGHNA and CDR2 is YNFKEQ. This chain's CDR3 is CASSQVLETFNEQFF. CDR3 DNA sequence: TGTGCCAGCAGCCAAGTCTTAGAGACATTCAATGAGCAGTTCTTC.

The rearrangement joins TRBV27 to TRBJ1-2; no reliable D call. Germline CDR1 and CDR2: MNHEY and SMNVEV (reference sequence). The ends were cut back, 2 bases at V and 13 bases at J, with 20 bases in the middle. The CDR3 is 14 amino acids. Here the CDR3 reads CASSLTELNSATTF. The CDR3 DNA reads as TGTGCCAGCAGTTTAACAGAACTAAATTCAGCTACCACCTTC.

The rearrangement links TRBV4-1 to TRBJ2-7; TRBD1 aligns across 7 bases. The CDR3 is made up of 15 amino acids. Germline V gene data show CDR1 as MGHRA and CDR2 as YSYEKL. J gave up 7 bases and V 4 bases, and 13 bases lay outside the gene matches. In DNA form, the CDR3 reads TGCGCCAGCAGCCCGTGGGAGACAGGGCAAAAGGAGCAGTACTTC. This codes for CASSPWETGQKEQYF.

The V call is TRBV28, the J call TRBJ2-1, with 7 nucleotides matching TRBD1. Germline V gene lookup returns CDR1 MDHEN and CDR2 SYDVKM. J lost 8 bases, V lost 7 bases, and 8 bases had no gene match. The CDR3 extends over 13 amino acids. Written as DNA, the CDR3 is TGTGCCAGCAACAGGGGCGAGTTGGATGAGCAGTTCTTC. This codes for CASNRGELDEQFF.

The V gene is TRBV5-4, the J gene TRBJ2-3; no reliable D call. The ends were cut back, 4 bases at V and 4 bases at J, with 19 bases in the middle. CDR1 SGHNT and CDR2 YYREEE come from the germline V gene (reference sequence). The CDR3 is made up of 16 amino acids. The CDR3, as DNA: TGTGCCAGCAGCGACGACTCAGCAATGTCTGCAGATACGCAGTATTTT. It is translated as CASSDDSAMSADTQYF.

V gene TRBV7-6 combines with J gene TRBJ2-1; 12 nucleotides line up with TRBD2. The germline V gene has CDR1 SGHVS and CDR2 FNYEAQ. The CDR3 is 17 residues long. Losses at the gene ends were 0 bases for V and 9 bases for J; bases not matched to a gene: 9. CDR3 nucleotides: TGTGCCAGCAGCTTAGCCCTACCTAGCGGGGGGGCCCTTGAGCAGTTCTTC. Amino acids: CASSLALPSGGALEQFF. The full variable domain, in which reference TRBV7-6 and TRBJ2-1 provide the parts outside the CDR3, is GAGVSQSPRYKVTKRGQDVALRCDPISGHVSLYWYRQALGQGPEFLTYFNYEAQQDKSGLPNDRFSAERPEGSISTLTIQRTEQRDSAMYRCASSLALPSGGALEQFFGPGTRLTVL.

The V and J genes are TRBV28 and TRBJ1-5; D is perhaps TRBD1 (6 bases). Germline V gene lookup returns CDR1 MDHEN and CDR2 SYDVKM. Trimming pared 3 bases from V and 4 bases from J, leaving 10 bases between. The CDR3 covers 14 residues. In nucleotides, the CDR3 is TGTGCCAGCAGTTTGAGAGGGGGAAATCAGCCCCAGCATTTT. Encoded protein: CASSLRGGNQPQHF.

The chain combines TRBV15 with TRBJ2-5, with D unresolved. Germline loops: CDR1 LNHNV, CDR2 YYDKDF (reference sequence). The CDR3 covers 13 residues. Deletions cut 0 bases from V and 4 bases from J, with 6 bases between. The chain's CDR3 is CATSRDLLETQYF. As DNA, the CDR3 is TGTGCCACCAGCAGAGATCTCTTAGAGACCCAGTACTTC.

V and J are TRBV11-2 and TRBJ2-2; 10 bases line up with TRBD2. The ends lost 1 base at V and 3 bases at J; junction bases unmatched: 8. The CDR3 covers 18 residues. CDR1 and CDR2 from the germline V gene are SGHAT and FQNNGV. The CDR3 protein is CASSLGYSLAGDTGELFF. For the CDR3, the DNA is TGTGCCAGCAGCTTAGGTTACTCTCTAGCGGGGGACACCGGGGAGCTGTTTTTT. Together with reference TRBV11-2 and TRBJ2-2, the CDR3 gives the full variable domain: EAGVAQSPRYKIIEKRQSVAFWCNPISGHATLYWYQQILGQGPKLLIQFQNNGVVDDSQLPKDRFSAERLKGVDSTLKIQPAKLEDSAVYLCASSLGYSLAGDTGELFFGEGSRLTVL.

This chain uses TRBV28 with TRBJ2-1, with a tentative D call TRBD2 (5 bases). The V gene's germline CDR1 is MDHEN and CDR2 SYDVKM. Trimming took 2 bases from V and 7 from J, leaving 15 bases between them. The CDR3 consists of 15 residues. CDR3 loop: CASSLDEGLRNEQFF. CDR3 in DNA: TGTGCCAGCAGTTTAGATGAGGGTTTAAGGAATGAGCAGTTCTTC. The variable domain in full, with the rest retrieved from reference TRBV28 and TRBJ2-1, is DVKVTQSSRYLVKRTGEKVFLECVQDMDHENMFWYRQDPGLGLRLIYFSYDVKMKEKGDIPEGYSVSREKKERFSLILESASTNQTSMYLCASSLDEGLRNEQFFGPGTRLTVL.

This clone has only one observation. The chain links TRBV7-9 to TRBJ2-3, with D possibly called TRBD1 or TRBD2 (5 bases each). V lost 1 base and J lost 5, with 7 bases in between. Germline V CDR1 and CDR2: SEHNR, FQNEAQ (reference sequence). This CDR3 comprises 13 residues. CDR3 sequence reads: CASSLVGEDTQYF. Written as DNA, the CDR3 is TGTGCCAGCAGCTTAGTGGGGGAAGATACGCAGTATTTT. The full variable domain, in which reference TRBV7-9 and TRBJ2-3 provide the parts outside the CDR3, is DTGVSQNPRHKITKRGQNVTFRCDPISEHNRLYWYRQTLGQGPEFLTYFQNEAQLEKSRLLSDRFSAERPKGSFSTLEIQRTEQGDSAMYLCASSLVGEDTQYFGPGTRLTVL.

The genes are TRBV20-1 and TRBJ2-7, with D unclear. Germline loops: CDR1 DFQATT, CDR2 SNEGSKA (reference sequence). V lost 2 bases and J 5 bases, leaving 7 bases between the germline ends. The CDR3 sequence is 11 residues long. The CDR3 sequence: CSARLGDEQYF. The CDR3 nucleotides read TGCAGTGCTAGACTCGGCGACGAGCAGTACTTC.